The 7 T cell receptor beta chains below all came from one sample that was sequenced in a study of blood T cell repertoires in COVID-19 (dated by TCRdb to 2020 to 2021). Library preparation employed the immunoSEQ multiplex PCR assay. TCRdb took this table from immuneACCESS and kept in-frame rearrangements with V and J called. Such tables lack part of the clones; where checked against another copy, unresolved V genes explain under half of the gap, and the rest is unexplained. The sample table shows some 150,000 clones, and 60% to 85% are seen once. The ten largest clones represent about 8.7% of the sample. The sample consisted of peripheral blood. The source is a man aged 45-60 years with active or convalescent COVID-19.

CDR3 protein: CASSLGSSSYNEQFF. The CDR3 DNA reads as TGTGCCAGCAGCCTAGGATCGAGCTCCTACAATGAGCAGTTCTTC. The chain links TRBV7-3 to TRBJ2-1; D is unclear. The germline V gene has CDR1 SGHTA and CDR2 FQGTGA. This CDR3 has 15 residues. V was clipped by 5 bases and J by 0 bases, with 11 bases between them.

The chain recombines TRBV7-6 with TRBJ2-7; D might be TRBD2 (6 bases). The CDR3 loop spans 14 amino acids. V was shortened by 5 bases and J by 2 bases, with 13 bases between the two germline ends. The V gene's germline CDR1 is SGHVS and CDR2 FNYEAQ. As DNA, the CDR3 is TGTGCCAGCAGCGTTTCCGCGGGGACCTACGAGCAGTACTTC. Translating it yields CASSVSAGTYEQYF.

The chain is built from TRBV10-2 and TRBJ2-5; 13 bases align to TRBD2. Germline CDR1 is WSHSY and CDR2 is SAAADI. J gave up 4 bases and V 5 bases, and 4 bases lay outside the gene matches. This CDR3 comprises 15 residues. CDR3 in amino acids: CASSWTSGSGETQYF. The CDR3 DNA sequence: TGCGCCAGCAGTTGGACTAGCGGGAGCGGAGAGACCCAGTACTTC.

About this clone itself: The same CDR3 also results from other DNA sequences found in this sample. The chain employs TRBV5-1 and TRBJ2-7; tentative D call: TRBD1 (5 bases). Trimming cost V 0 bases and J 0 bases, with 7 bases left between them. Germline CDR1 and CDR2: SGHRS and YFSETQ. The CDR3 runs to 14 residues. As DNA, the CDR3 is TGCGCCAGCAGCTTGGAAGGGGCCTCCTACGAGCAGTACTTC. Translation: CASSLEGASYEQYF.

V gene TRBV27 combines with J gene TRBJ1-1; D is possibly TRBD1 (5 bases). The ends were cut back, 3 bases at V and 5 bases at J, with 10 bases in the middle. CDR1 and CDR2 (germline): MNHEY, SMNVEV (reference sequence). The length of the CDR3 is 13 residues. The CDR3 is CASSFWGGTEAFF. DNA of the CDR3: TGTGCCAGCAGTTTCTGGGGGGGGACTGAAGCTTTCTTT.

V is TRBV28 and J is TRBJ1-2; 9 bases align to TRBD1. From germline, CDR1 is MDHEN and CDR2 SYDVKM. CDR3 size: 16 residues. The V segment lost 5 bases and the J segment 5 bases; nucleotides outside the gene matches: 12. The CDR3, as DNA: TGTGCCAGCAGTCAGCCGGGGGGACAGGGCGGATATGGCTACACCTTC. This gives the protein CASSQPGGQGGYGYTF.

The chain carries TRBV24-1 and TRBJ1-6; D gene unclear. The CDR3 sequence is 15 residues long. The germline V gene has CDR1 KGHDR and CDR2 SFDVKD. Trimming pared 9 bases from V and 8 bases from J, leaving 19 bases between. This chain's CDR3 is CATGRFPLQDSPLHF. CDR3 DNA sequence: TGTGCCACCGGGAGGTTCCCCCTTCAGGATTCACCCCTCCACTTT.